The 20 T cell receptor beta chains reported below all come from one sample, sequenced in a study of blood T cell repertoires in COVID-19. TCRdb's table, derived via immunoSEQ multiplex PCR, lists solely in-frame clones and lacks some. The data hold just over 250,000 clones, with approximately 87% observed a single time. Material for sequencing was peripheral blood. These receptors all stem from a woman aged 45-65 years with acute or convalescent COVID-19.

The V call is TRBV4-2, the J call TRBJ2-7, with D tentatively TRBD2 (5 bases). In germline, CDR1 is LGHNA, CDR2 YNFKEQ. The germline V and J ends were trimmed by 0 bases and 0 bases, with 15 bases remaining between them. There are 17 residues in the CDR3. This chain's CDR3 is CASSQEGRGPSSYEQYF. CDR3 DNA sequence: TGTGCCAGCAGCCAAGAAGGGAGAGGCCCCAGCTCCTACGAGCAGTACTTC.

The chain links TRBV5-1 to TRBJ1-2, with D uncertain. Trimming left V 1 base short and J 4 bases short, with 11 bases between. The CDR3 totals 14 residues. In germline, CDR1 is SGHRS, CDR2 YFSETQ. The CDR3 reads CASSLSGVAYGYTF. The CDR3 bases are TGCGCCAGCAGCTTGTCCGGGGTAGCCTATGGCTACACCTTC.

The chain joins TRBV23-1 to TRBJ2-3; D possibly corresponds to TRBD2 (5 bases). TRBV23-1 carries the ORF label, with uncertain function. Trimming shortened V by 10 bases and J by 0 bases, and 17 bases separated the two germline ends. The CDR3 is made up of 15 amino acids. CDR3 DNA: TGCGCCATCATGTTTAGCGAGAGTAGCACAGATACGCAGTATTTT. It translates to CAIMFSESSTDTQYF.

The rearrangement links TRBV28 to TRBJ2-3, with 7 bases that match TRBD2. The junction had 3 bases not matched to a gene; V was cut back by 5 bases and J by 4 bases. In germline, CDR1 is MDHEN, CDR2 SYDVKM. CDR3 length: 13 amino acids. The CDR3 sequence is CASSLTSSDTQYF. The CDR3 region has the DNA TGTGCCAGCAGTCTGACTAGCTCAGATACGCAGTATTTT.

This clone was recorded a few times. This chain joins TRBV3-1 (or the pseudogene TRBV3-2) and TRBJ2-6, with D maybe TRBD2 (6 bases). Germline loops: CDR1 LGHDT, CDR2 YNNKEL (reference sequence). CDR3 length equals 21 residues. Trimming stripped 0 bases from V and 1 base from J, with 22 bases between. CDR3 loop: CASSQDRKVGGLMSGANVLTF. DNA for the CDR3: TGTGCCAGCAGCCAAGATCGAAAGGTGGGAGGCTTGATGTCTGGGGCCAACGTCCTGACTTTC.

J is TRBJ2-3 and V is TRBV5-1, with 10 bases lining up with TRBD2. Losses at the gene ends were 7 bases for V and 2 bases for J; bases not matched to a gene: 28. This CDR3 has 22 amino acids. In germline, CDR1 is SGHRS, CDR2 YFSETQ. In DNA form, the CDR3 reads TGCGCCAGCGATGTGGAGAGGGGGTTGAGCGGGAGGGCCCCTCCGGACACAGATACGCAGTATTTT. It is translated as CASDVERGLSGRAPPDTDTQYF.

The chain is built from TRBV5-1 and TRBJ2-2; 12 bases fit TRBD2. The CDR3 is 18 residues long. Germline V gene lookup returns CDR1 SGHRS and CDR2 YFSETQ. J gave up 4 bases and V 2 bases, and 9 bases lay outside the gene matches. The CDR3 protein is CASSFQTSGRTFTGELFF. CDR3 coding DNA: TGCGCCAGCAGCTTCCAGACTAGCGGGAGAACTTTCACCGGGGAGCTGTTTTTT. Full variable domain (missing parts from reference TRBV5-1 and TRBJ2-2): KAGVTQTPRYLIKTRGQQVTLSCSPISGHRSVSWYQQTPGQGLQFLFEYFSETQRNKGNFPGRFSGRQFSNSRSEMNVSTLELGDSALYLCASSFQTSGRTFTGELFFGEGSRLTVL.

V is TRBV5-4 and J is TRBJ1-1; a weak D match, TRBD1 (6 bases). Germline V CDR1 and CDR2: SGHNT, YYREEE (reference sequence). Trimming took 0 bases from V and 2 from J, leaving 8 bases between them. CDR3 size: 14 residues. The CDR3 DNA follows: TGTGCCAGCAGCTTGGGGACAGACAACACTGAAGCTTTCTTT. Translated: CASSLGTDNTEAFF.

The V gene is TRBV5-1, the J gene TRBJ1-4; unclear D gene. The CDR3 extends over 15 amino acids. Germline CDR1 SGHRS, CDR2 YFSETQ. Trimming took off 0 bases at V and 7 bases at J, with 13 bases between the two ends. CDR3 bases: TGCGCCAGCAGCTTGGACGCCCGAGGAGGTGAAAAACTGTTTTTT. Translation gives CASSLDARGGEKLFF.

Written as DNA, the CDR3 is TGCGCCAGCAGCCAAGATTGGGACAGGGATGAAAAACTGTTTTTT. Protein sequence: CASSQDWDRDEKLFF. The rearrangement uses TRBV4-1 and TRBJ1-4, with 9 bases matching TRBD1. The germline CDR1 and CDR2 sequences are MGHRA and YSYEKL. The CDR3 length is 15 residues. V dropped 0 bases and J dropped 6; count of bases not matched to a gene: 2.

CDR3 sequence (DNA): TGTGCCAGCAGTTTAGTCCCAGGGAATGGCTACACCTTC. The encoded protein is CASSLVPGNGYTF. The chain joins TRBV12-3 or TRBV12-4 to TRBJ1-2, with D possibly matching TRBD1 (5 bases). This CDR3 has 13 residues. The V end was cut by 1 base, the J end by 6 bases, with 9 bases between.

The J gene is TRBJ1-5, the V gene TRBV4-2, with unresolved D. V dropped 0 bases and J dropped 2 bases, with 11 bases sitting between them. The germline V gene encodes CDR1 LGHNA and CDR2 YNFKEQ. The CDR3 extends over 16 amino acids. The CDR3 DNA reads TGTGCCAGCAGCCAAGATTCGGGGAGGGGCAATCAGCCCCAGCATTTT. It codes for CASSQDSGRGNQPQHF.

The chain joins TRBV28 to TRBJ2-7, with 9 bases identical to TRBD1. CDR1 is MDHEN, CDR2 SYDVKM, per germline. This CDR3 spans 15 amino acids. Trimming at V came to 5 bases and at J to 3 bases, leaving 8 bases not matched to a gene. The CDR3 nucleotides are TGTGCCAGCAGTATCGACAGGGGGTTTAACTACGAGCAGTACTTC. It codes for CASSIDRGFNYEQYF.

In this sample, this clone turned up a few times. V usage is TRBV20-1 and J usage is TRBJ1-2; 7 nucleotides agree with TRBD1. There are 11 residues in the CDR3. Germline V gene sequence: CDR1 DFQATT, CDR2 SNEGSKA (reference sequence). V trimming: 4 bases; J trimming: 8 bases; junction bases outside the gene matches: 4. The CDR3 bases are TGCAGTGCTACGACAGGGAGAGGCTACACCTTC. This gives the protein CSATTGRGYTF.

This clone was observed a handful of times. The chain carries TRBV28 and TRBJ2-5, with 10 bases fitting TRBD1. The CDR3 is made up of 15 amino acids. Germline V CDR1 and CDR2: MDHEN, SYDVKM. The ends lost 0 bases at V and 5 bases at J; junction bases unmatched: 3. This CDR3 reads CASSLWTGGGETQYF. In DNA form, the CDR3 reads TGTGCCAGCAGTTTATGGACAGGGGGCGGGGAGACCCAGTACTTC. Complete variable domain (other parts from reference TRBV28 and TRBJ2-5): DVKVTQSSRYLVKRTGEKVFLECVQDMDHENMFWYRQDPGLGLRLIYFSYDVKMKEKGDIPEGYSVSREKKERFSLILESASTNQTSMYLCASSLWTGGGETQYFGPGTRLLVL.

This chain links TRBV30 with TRBJ1-1, with D possibly TRBD1 on 6 matching bases. CDR1 is GTSNPN, CDR2 SVGIG, per germline (reference sequence). V was cut by 5 bases and J by 7 bases, with 14 bases left in between. The CDR3 runs to 12 residues. CDR3 DNA: TGTGCCTGGGGTCCGGGACATCTTGAAGCTTTCTTT. It yields the protein CAWGPGHLEAFF.

This chain connects TRBV4-3 to TRBJ1-2; possible D gene TRBD1, 6 bases. The CDR3 length is 15 residues. V was shortened by 4 bases and J by 0 bases, with 12 bases between the two germline ends. Germline CDR1 LGHNA, CDR2 YSLEER. CDR3 coding DNA: TGCGCCAGCAGCCTTTGGACAGATTCTAACTATGGCTACACCTTC. This gives the protein CASSLWTDSNYGYTF.

This rearrangement joins TRBV24-1 to TRBJ2-2; 14 bases match TRBD2. The germline CDR1 and CDR2 sequences are KGHDR and SFDVKD. The V gene end was trimmed by 4 bases and the J gene end by 5 bases; junction bases not matched to a gene: 5. This CDR3 has 17 residues. The DNA for the CDR3 is TGTGCCACCAGTGACCTGGGACTAGCGGGAGCTACCGGGGAGCTGTTTTTT. It translates to CATSDLGLAGATGELFF.

There are a few counts of this clone. The J gene is TRBJ1-2, the V gene TRBV27; a possible D gene is TRBD1 (6 bases). Trimming took 5 bases from V and 4 from J, leaving 17 bases between them. The CDR3 consists of 15 residues. CDR1 is MNHEY and CDR2 is SMNVEV in the germline V gene (reference sequence). CDR3 coding DNA: TGTGCCAGCAGTAGAGGGGGGGGTACTACCTATGGCTACACCTTC. Its protein product is CASSRGGGTTYGYTF.

V and J are TRBV4-1 and TRBJ1-5, with a possible D match to TRBD1 (5 bases). V lost 1 base, J lost 1 base, and 14 bases lay in between. CDR3 length equals 17 residues. Germline V gene lookup returns CDR1 MGHRA and CDR2 YSYEKL. Here the CDR3 DNA reads TGCGCCAGCAGCCAAGGCAGGGTGTACGGGAGCAATCAGCCCCAGCATTTT. Residues: CASSQGRVYGSNQPQHF.